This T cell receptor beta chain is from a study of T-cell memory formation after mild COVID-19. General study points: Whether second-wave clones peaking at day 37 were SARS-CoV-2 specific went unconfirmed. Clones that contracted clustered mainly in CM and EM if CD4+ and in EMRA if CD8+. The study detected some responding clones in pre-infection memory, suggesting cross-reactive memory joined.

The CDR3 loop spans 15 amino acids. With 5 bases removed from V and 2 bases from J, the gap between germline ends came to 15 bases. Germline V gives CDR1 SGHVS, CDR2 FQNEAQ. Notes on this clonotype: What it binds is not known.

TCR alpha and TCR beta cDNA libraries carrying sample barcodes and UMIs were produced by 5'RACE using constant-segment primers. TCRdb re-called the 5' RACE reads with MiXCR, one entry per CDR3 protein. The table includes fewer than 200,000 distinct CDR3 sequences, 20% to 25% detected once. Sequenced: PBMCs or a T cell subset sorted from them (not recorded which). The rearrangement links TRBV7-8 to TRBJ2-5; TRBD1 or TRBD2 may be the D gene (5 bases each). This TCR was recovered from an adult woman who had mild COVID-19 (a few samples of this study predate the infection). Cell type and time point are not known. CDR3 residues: CASSLLGTPQETQYF. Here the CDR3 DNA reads TGTGCCAGCAGCCTACTAGGGACGCCTCAAGAGACCCAGTACTTC.